The source of this T cell receptor beta chain is a study of blood T cell repertoires in COVID-19. Study details: Acute-phase and convalescent COVID-19 samples originated in the United States, Italy and Spain. T cells, B-cell-depleted T cells, or PBMCs supplied cDNA or gDNA.

The study recruited people aged 18 to 89 years across some 23 US areas. Repertoires were generated with immunoSEQ multiplex PCR, while TCRdb's copy carries only in-frame clones and drops some. The data show hundreds of thousands of clones, 88% seen once. The receptor comes from a woman in her 40s with acute COVID-19. Sequences were obtained from PBMCs or T cells enriched from blood (not recorded which).

CDR3 sequence (DNA): TGCGCCAGCTTAGTGGCTAGCGGGGGGACAGAGCAGTACTTC. This encodes CASLVASGGTEQYF. The chain has TRBV10-2 and TRBJ2-7; 11 bases match TRBD2. In germline, CDR1 is WSHSY, CDR2 SAAADI. The CDR3 is made up of 14 amino acids. J lost 7 bases, V lost 8 bases, and 10 bases had no gene match.